What follows are 5 T cell receptor beta chains derived from one specimen sequenced in a study of cytomegalovirus exposure and HLA in healthy donors. The PCR was carried out with 60 Vbeta primers and 13 Jbeta primers. The table came from immunoSEQ multiplex PCR; TCRdb's copy has only in-frame clones and leaves some out. The data show about 140,000 clones, approximately 70% seen once. The sequencing sample was made of PBMCs. These TCRs come from a middle-aged woman in good health and CMV-seronegative.

This chain joins TRBV9 and TRBJ2-7; tentative D call: TRBD2 (6 bases). CDR3 length: 14 amino acids. Per the germline V gene, CDR1 is SGDLS and CDR2 is YYNGEE. Trimming stripped 6 bases from V and 0 bases from J, with 13 bases between. The chain's CDR3 is CASTPSGSSYEQYF. The CDR3 DNA follows: TGTGCCAGCACTCCCTCCGGGAGCTCCTACGAGCAGTACTTC.

A remark on this clone: Given a far larger clone just one base away, this is likely a sequencing read error. This chain links TRBV27 with TRBJ1-1; 7 bases line up with TRBD1. The germline V gene encodes CDR1 MNHEY and CDR2 SMNVEV (reference sequence). The V and J ends lost 6 bases and 1 base, in that order; junction bases with no gene match: 2. This CDR3 has 13 residues. The CDR3 loop is CASSPGGNTEAFF. In DNA form, the CDR3 reads TGTGCCAGCAGCCCAGGGGGGAACACTGAAGCTTTCTTT.

This chain uses TRBV2 with TRBJ2-7, with a possible D match to TRBD2 (6 bases). Germline-derived CDR1 and CDR2 are SNHLY and FYNNEI. The V end was cut by 2 bases, the J end by 6 bases, with 20 bases between. The CDR3 covers 16 residues. The DNA of the CDR3 is TGTGCCAGCAGTGAATGGGGGTGGGACTCGGCGGGCGAGCAGTACTTC. Translated: CASSEWGWDSAGEQYF.

V is TRBV9 and J is TRBJ1-6; 7 bases are a match to TRBD1. Germline trimming cut 5 bases from V and 7 bases from J; bases unmatched to any gene: 12. From germline, CDR1 is SGDLS and CDR2 YYNGEE. This CDR3 spans 16 amino acids. The CDR3 DNA is TGTGCCAGCAGTGTAACAGGGGATTCGGGGAATTCACCCCTCCACTTT. Protein: CASSVTGDSGNSPLHF.

V is TRBV5-6 and J is TRBJ1-5; 8 bases line up with TRBD1. The CDR3 is 18 amino acids. In germline, CDR1 is SGHDT, CDR2 YYEEEE. After removal of 3 bases from V and 2 bases from J, the junction contained 13 bases not matched to a gene. The CDR3 loop is CASSYGMAGGKGNQPQHF. The CDR3 DNA follows: TGTGCCAGCAGCTATGGAATGGCAGGGGGCAAGGGCAATCAGCCCCAGCATTTT.